The sequence of this T cell receptor (beta chain) was determined in a study of cytomegalovirus exposure and HLA in healthy donors. Whole-study results and caveats: Fewer than 200 TCR beta chains were listed as cytomegalovirus-associated.

This table comes from immunoSEQ multiplex PCR, and its TCRdb copy is limited to in-frame clones, with some not included. The data show over 200,000 clones, less than 95% seen once. Note on this clone: The antigen is unknown.

The receptor was derived from a woman in her thirties in good health and CMV-seronegative. The specimen was PBMCs.

CDR3: CASRLPGGSYYEQYF. The DNA of the CDR3 is TGTGCCAGCAGGTTACCAGGGGGGAGCTACTACGAGCAGTACTTC. The J gene is TRBJ2-7, the V gene TRBV28, with a weak D call TRBD1 (7 bases). Germline loops: CDR1 MDHEN, CDR2 SYDVKM. Trimming left V 6 bases short and J 3 bases short, with 18 bases between. The CDR3 totals 15 residues. Together with reference TRBV28 and TRBJ2-7, the CDR3 gives the full variable domain: DVKVTQSSRYLVKRTGEKVFLECVQDMDHENMFWYRQDPGLGLRLIYFSYDVKMKEKGDIPEGYSVSREKKERFSLILESASTNQTSMYLCASRLPGGSYYEQYFGPGTRLTVT.